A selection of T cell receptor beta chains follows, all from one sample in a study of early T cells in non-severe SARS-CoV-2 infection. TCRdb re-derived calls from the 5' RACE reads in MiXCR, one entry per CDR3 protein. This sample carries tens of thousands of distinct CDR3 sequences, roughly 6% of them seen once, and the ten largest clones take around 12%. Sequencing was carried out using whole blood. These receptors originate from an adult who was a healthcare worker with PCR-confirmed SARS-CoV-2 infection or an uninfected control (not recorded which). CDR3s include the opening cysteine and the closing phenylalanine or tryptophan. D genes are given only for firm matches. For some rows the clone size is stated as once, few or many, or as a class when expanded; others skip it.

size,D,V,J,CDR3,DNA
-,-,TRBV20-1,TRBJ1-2,CSAADGFYGYTF,TGCAGTGCTGCCGACGGATTCTATGGCTACACCTTC
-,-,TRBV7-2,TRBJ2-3,CASSQRARDTQYF,TGTGCCAGCAGCCAAAGGGCTCGGGATACGCAGTATTTT
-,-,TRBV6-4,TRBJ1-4,CASSDSRIGVPEEKLFF,TGTGCCAGCAGTGATTCCCGGATAGGGGTTCCCGAGGAAAAACTGTTTTTT
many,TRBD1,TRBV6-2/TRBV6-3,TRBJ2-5,CASIRTGEETQYF,TGTGCCAGCATTCGGACAGGGGAAGAGACCCAGTACTTC
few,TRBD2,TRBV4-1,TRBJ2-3,CASRVAGVSTDTQYF,TGCGCCAGCAGGGTAGCGGGGGTTAGCACAGATACGCAGTATTTT
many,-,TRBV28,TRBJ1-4,CASNSRTAEKLFF,TGTGCCAGCAATAGCCGGACCGCTGAAAAACTGTTTTTT
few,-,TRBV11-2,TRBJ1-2,CASSGRYGYTF,TGTGCCAGCAGTGGTCGCTATGGCTACACCTTC
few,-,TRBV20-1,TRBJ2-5,CSASGLVQETQYF,TGCAGTGCTAGCGGGCTGGTCCAAGAGACCCAGTACTTC
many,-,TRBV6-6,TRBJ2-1,CASSYAGSGEQFF,TGTGCCAGCAGTTATGCGGGGAGCGGTGAGCAGTTCTTC
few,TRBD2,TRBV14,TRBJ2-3,CASSHPFGGTDTQYF,TGTGCCAGCAGCCACCCTTTCGGGGGGACAGATACGCAGTATTTT
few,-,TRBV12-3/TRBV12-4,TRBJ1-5,CASTWGGGPQHF,TGTGCCAGCACCTGGGGGGGTGGCCCCCAGCATTTT
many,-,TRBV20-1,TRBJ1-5,CSAAGPNQPQHF,TGCAGTGCAGCCGGGCCCAATCAGCCCCAGCATTTT
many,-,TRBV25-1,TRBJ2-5,CASSEKQTQYF,TGTGCCAGCAGTGAAAAGCAGACCCAGTACTTC
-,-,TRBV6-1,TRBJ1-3,CASDISNGNTIYF,TGTGCCAGCGACATTTCCAATGGAAACACCATATATTTT
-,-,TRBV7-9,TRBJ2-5,CASSAESWESQETQYF,TGTGCCAGCAGCGCAGAGTCGTGGGAGTCCCAAGAGACCCAGTACTTC
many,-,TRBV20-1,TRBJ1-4,CSASGEKLFF,TGCAGTGCTAGTGGCGAAAAACTGTTTTTT
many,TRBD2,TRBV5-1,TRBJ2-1,CASSAGLGGAGYEQFF,TGCGCCAGCAGCGCCGGACTAGGCGGGGCTGGGTATGAGCAGTTCTTC
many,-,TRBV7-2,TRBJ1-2,CASSWGGYGYTF,TGTGCCAGCAGCTGGGGTGGGTATGGCTACACCTTC
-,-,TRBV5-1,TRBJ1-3,CASSLDGISGNTIYF,TGCGCCAGCAGCTTGGACGGGATCTCTGGAAACACCATATATTTT
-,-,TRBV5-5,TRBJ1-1,CASSQGAAGTEAFF,TGTGCCAGCAGCCAGGGAGCGGCGGGGACTGAAGCTTTCTTT
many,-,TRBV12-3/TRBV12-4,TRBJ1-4,CASSRTVNEKLFF,TGTGCCAGCAGCAGGACAGTAAATGAAAAACTGTTTTTT
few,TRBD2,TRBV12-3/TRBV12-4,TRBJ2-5,CASRGAGGRETQYF,TGTGCCAGCAGAGGAGCGGGGGGGCGGGAGACCCAGTACTTC
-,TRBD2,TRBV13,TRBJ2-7,CASSKKPGLPPRVHEQYF,TGTGCCAGCAGCAAAAAACCGGGACTACCCCCCAGGGTCCACGAGCAGTACTTC
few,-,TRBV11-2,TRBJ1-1,CASSGGPEAFF,TGTGCCAGCAGCGGCGGTCCTGAAGCTTTCTTT
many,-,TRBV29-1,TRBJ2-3,CSVDLQGDTQYF,TGCAGCGTTGACCTGCAGGGGGATACGCAGTATTTT
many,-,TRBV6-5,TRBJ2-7,CASSPRNGYEQYF,TGTGCCAGCAGCCCACGAAATGGCTACGAGCAGTACTTC
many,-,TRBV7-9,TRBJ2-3,CASSQATDTQYF,TGTGCCAGCAGCCAGGCCACAGATACGCAGTATTTT
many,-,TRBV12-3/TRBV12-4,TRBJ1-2,CASSLGRAYGYTF,TGTGCCAGCAGTTTAGGCAGGGCCTATGGCTACACCTTC
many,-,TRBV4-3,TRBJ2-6,CASSQGPSSGANVLTF,TGCGCCAGCAGCCAAGGTCCAAGCTCTGGGGCCAACGTCCTGACTTTC
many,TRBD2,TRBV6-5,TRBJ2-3,CASSYRRGGRDTQYF,TGTGCCAGCAGTTACCGGCGGGGGGGCCGGGATACGCAGTATTTT
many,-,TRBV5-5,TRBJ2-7,CASSVGRLELYEQYF,TGTGCCAGCAGCGTGGGTCGGCTAGAACTATACGAGCAGTACTTC
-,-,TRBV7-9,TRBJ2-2,CASTQPKQTNTGELFF,TGTGCCAGCACCCAGCCGAAACAGACGAACACCGGGGAGCTGTTTTTT
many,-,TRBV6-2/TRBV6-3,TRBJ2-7,CASSSRQAYEQYF,TGTGCCAGCAGTTCACGACAGGCCTACGAGCAGTACTTC
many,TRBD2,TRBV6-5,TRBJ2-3,CASFMGRGETDTQYF,TGTGCCAGTTTCATGGGTCGGGGGGAGACAGATACGCAGTATTTT
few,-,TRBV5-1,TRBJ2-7,CASSLRPGEQYF,TGCGCCAGCAGCCTCCGGCCCGGCGAGCAGTACTTC
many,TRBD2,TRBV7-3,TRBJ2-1,CASSLGGTSYNEQFF,TGTGCCAGCAGCCTCGGGGGGACCTCCTACAATGAGCAGTTCTTC
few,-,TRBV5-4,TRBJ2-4,CASSLGDSLAKNIQYF,TGTGCCAGCAGCTTAGGGGATTCACTAGCCAAAAACATTCAGTACTTC
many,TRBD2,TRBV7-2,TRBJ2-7,CASSSRGAGGSYEQYF,TGTGCCAGCAGCTCCCGAGGAGCGGGGGGGTCGTACGAGCAGTACTTC
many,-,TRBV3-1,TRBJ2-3,CASSQAGANTDTQYF,TGTGCCAGCAGCCAGGCGGGGGCCAACACAGATACGCAGTATTTT
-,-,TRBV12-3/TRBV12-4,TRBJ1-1,CASSLDSVNTEAFF,TGTGCCAGCAGTTTGGACAGTGTGAACACTGAAGCTTTCTTT
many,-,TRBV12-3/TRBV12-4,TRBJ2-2,CASSLRDTGELFF,TGTGCCAGCAGTCTTCGGGACACCGGGGAGCTGTTTTTT
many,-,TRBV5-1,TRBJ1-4,CASSLGSGGREEKLFF,TGCGCCAGCAGCTTGGGGTCCGGGGGAAGGGAAGAAAAACTGTTTTTT
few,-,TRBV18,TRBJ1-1,CASSPLGTEAFF,TGTGCCAGCTCACCATTGGGAACTGAAGCTTTCTTT
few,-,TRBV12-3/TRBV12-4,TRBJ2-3,CASSLRGAGADTQYF,TGTGCCAGCAGTTTGAGGGGGGCCGGGGCAGATACGCAGTATTTT
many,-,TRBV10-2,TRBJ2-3,CASSGGWTTDTQYF,TGCGCCAGCAGTGGAGGGTGGACCACAGATACGCAGTATTTT
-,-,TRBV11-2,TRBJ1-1,CASSWGQTGTEAFF,TGTGCCAGCAGCTGGGGACAAACGGGGACTGAAGCTTTCTTT